Following are 13 T cell receptor beta chains from one sample sequenced in a study of cytotoxic CD8 clonotypes in ibrutinib-treated CLL. Using immunoSEQ multiplex PCR, the repertoire was profiled, and TCRdb retains in-frame clones only, with some absent. Found here are roughly 250,000 clones, 70% of them singletons; the top ten hold roughly 14%. The sample was PBMCs, taken after 24 months of ibrutinib treatment. The receptor source for this set is a human donor with chronic lymphocytic leukemia.

The chain joins TRBV19 to TRBJ1-1; no clear D. The germline V gene has CDR1 LNHDA and CDR2 SQIVND (reference sequence). V dropped 2 bases and J dropped 0 bases, with 10 bases sitting between them. The CDR3 extends over 15 amino acids. The CDR3: CASSIMSSMNTEAFF. The CDR3 bases are TGTGCCAGTAGTATAATGTCATCCATGAACACTGAAGCTTTCTTT.

The genes are TRBV6-5 and TRBJ1-1; D remains ambiguous. The CDR3 is 14 amino acids. Germline-derived CDR1 and CDR2 are MNHEY and SVGAGI. V dropped 7 bases and J dropped 1 base, with 13 bases sitting between them. The CDR3 region is CASTRNAGNTEAFF. The CDR3 coding sequence is TGTGCCAGCACCCGTAATGCGGGGAACACTGAAGCTTTCTTT.

The chain links TRBV11-3 to TRBJ2-3; no reliable D call. CDR3 length: 13 amino acids. Trimming removed 0 bases from V and 4 bases from J, with 5 bases in between. Germline V CDR1 and CDR2: SGHNT, YENEEA. The CDR3 reads CASSLDLADTQYF. CDR3 in DNA: TGTGCCAGCAGCTTAGACCTAGCAGATACGCAGTATTTT.

This sequence joins TRBV9 and TRBJ2-7; tentative D call: TRBD1 (7 bases). CDR1 is SGDLS, CDR2 YYNGEE, per germline. The germline V and J ends were trimmed by 0 bases and 5 bases, with 15 bases remaining between them. The CDR3 loop spans 15 amino acids. The CDR3 sequence is CASSVAGGSGDEQYF. The CDR3 DNA reads as TGTGCCAGCAGCGTAGCAGGGGGGAGCGGCGACGAGCAGTACTTC.

This clone was recorded a few times. The rearrangement links TRBV19 to TRBJ2-3; D uncertain. V was clipped by 7 bases and J by 3 bases, with 11 bases between them. This CDR3 comprises 13 residues. CDR1 and CDR2 (germline): LNHDA, SQIVND (reference sequence). This chain's CDR3 is CASNGRTTDTQYF. The CDR3 DNA follows: TGTGCCAGTAACGGACGGACGACAGATACGCAGTATTTT.

The chain carries TRBV28 and TRBJ2-4; D call uncertain. Per germline, CDR1 MDHEN and CDR2 SYDVKM. V was trimmed by 2 bases and J by 3 bases, leaving 11 bases between them. The CDR3 has 15 amino acids. CDR3 loop: CASSLQHLGKNIQYF. The CDR3 bases are TGTGCCAGCAGTTTACAGCACCTGGGCAAAAACATTCAGTACTTC.

This clone was detected only a few times. The chain joins TRBV7-2 to TRBJ2-5; D is unclear. Germline CDR1 and CDR2: SGHTA and FQGNSA. The length of the CDR3 is 14 residues. Trimming took off 4 bases at V and 5 bases at J, with 14 bases between the two ends. The CDR3 DNA reads as TGTGCCAGCAGCTCCCCCCGGACGGTGGAGACCCAGTACTTC. Its translation: CASSSPRTVETQYF.

The count of this clone is one. This chain uses TRBV28 with TRBJ2-7; TRBD2 aligns across 7 bases. The germline V gene has CDR1 MDHEN and CDR2 SYDVKM. This CDR3 is built from 14 residues. The V segment lost 8 bases and the J segment 4 bases; nucleotides outside the gene matches: 11. CDR3 DNA sequence: TGTGCCAGCTTGCTGGGGGGGTCTTTTTACGAGCAGTACTTC. It yields the protein CASLLGGSFYEQYF. Supplemented by reference TRBV28 and TRBJ2-7, the full variable domain reads DVKVTQSSRYLVKRTGEKVFLECVQDMDHENMFWYRQDPGLGLRLIYFSYDVKMKEKGDIPEGYSVSREKKERFSLILESASTNQTSMYLCASLLGGSFYEQYFGPGTRLTVT.

The J gene is TRBJ1-5, the V gene TRBV28, with D perhaps matching TRBD1 (6 bases). Trimming took off 3 bases at V and 3 bases at J, with 15 bases between the two ends. The CDR3 runs 16 residues. The V gene's germline CDR1 is MDHEN and CDR2 SYDVKM. The CDR3 here is CASSFLGRGDNQPQHF. As DNA, the CDR3 is TGTGCCAGCAGTTTCCTTGGCAGGGGCGACAATCAGCCCCAGCATTTT.

The chain recombines TRBV27 with TRBJ2-3; unclear D gene. This CDR3 comprises 12 residues. Germline assignment: CDR1 MNHEY and CDR2 SMNVEV (reference sequence). V lost 2 bases to trimming and J lost 7 bases, with 7 bases between them. The CDR3 region has the DNA TGTGCCAGCAGTTTAGGTAGCCATACGCAGTATTTT. This sequence encodes CASSLGSHTQYF.

Comment on this clone: The junction differs from germline at one of its ends, possibly a read error. The J gene is TRBJ1-2, the V gene TRBV6-1, with a possible D match to TRBD1 (6 bases). The CDR3 sequence is 14 residues long. Germline loops: CDR1 MNHNS, CDR2 SASEGT. CDR3 coding DNA: TGTGCCAGCATTGAACAGGGCCTAAGCTATGGCTACACCTTC. Its protein product is CASIEQGLSYGYTF.

The gene calls are TRBV7-9 and TRBJ2-5; D ambiguous. CDR1 SEHNR and CDR2 FQNEAQ come from the germline V gene (reference sequence). Trimming stripped 10 bases from V and 4 bases from J, with 7 bases between. CDR3 size: 10 residues. The CDR3 sequence: CAILGETQYF. CDR3 nucleotides: TGTGCCATCCTCGGAGAGACCCAGTACTTC. Filled out from reference TRBV7-9 and TRBJ2-5, the complete variable domain reads DTGVSQNPRHKITKRGQNVTFRCDPISEHNRLYWYRQTLGQGPEFLTYFQNEAQLEKSRLLSDRFSAERPKGSFSTLEIQRTEQGDSAMYLCAILGETQYFGPGTRLLVL.

J is TRBJ2-3 and V is TRBV6-1; D remains unclear. Trimming cost V 2 bases and J 6 bases, with 9 bases left between them. This CDR3 comprises 13 residues. CDR1 and CDR2 (germline): MNHNS, SASEGT. CDR3 region: CASSEKGPDTQYF. As DNA, the CDR3 is TGTGCCAGCAGTGAAAAGGGTCCGGATACGCAGTATTTT.